This T cell receptor beta chain was observed in a study of blood T cell repertoires in COVID-19. Study context: Italy, Spain and the United States were the sources of the convalescent and acute COVID-19 samples. The cDNA or gDNA used as material had been derived from T cells, B-cell-depleted T cells, or PBMCs.

This CDR3 is 15 amino acids long. In germline, CDR1 is SGHRS, CDR2 YFSETQ. J was trimmed by 1 base and V by 2 bases; bases with no gene match: 2. Some clones are missing from TCRdb's copy, which holds only in-frame ones; the method was immunoSEQ multiplex PCR. The sample records 200,000 to 300,000 clones, 87% being singletons. The sample taken for sequencing was peripheral blood. This receptor was identified in a woman in her thirties or forties who had recovered from COVID-19. The V and J genes are TRBV5-1 and TRBJ2-2; 7 positions agree with TRBD1. CDR3 sequence reads: CASSLWTGNTGELFF. CDR3 nucleotides: TGCGCCAGCAGCTTATGGACAGGGAACACCGGGGAGCTGTTTTTT.